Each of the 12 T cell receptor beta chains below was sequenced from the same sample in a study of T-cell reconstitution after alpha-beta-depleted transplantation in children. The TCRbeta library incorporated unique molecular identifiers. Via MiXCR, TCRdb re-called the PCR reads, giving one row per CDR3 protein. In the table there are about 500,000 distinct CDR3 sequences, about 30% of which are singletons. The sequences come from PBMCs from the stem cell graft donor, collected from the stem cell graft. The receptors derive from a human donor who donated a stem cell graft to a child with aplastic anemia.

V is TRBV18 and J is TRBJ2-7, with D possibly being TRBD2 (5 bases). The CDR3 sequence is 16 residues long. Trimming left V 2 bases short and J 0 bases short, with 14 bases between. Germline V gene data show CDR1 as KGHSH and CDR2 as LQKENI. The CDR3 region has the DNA TGTGCCAGCTCACCAGTTCCAGCGGTAAGCTCCTACGAGCAGTACTTC. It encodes CASSPVPAVSSYEQYF.

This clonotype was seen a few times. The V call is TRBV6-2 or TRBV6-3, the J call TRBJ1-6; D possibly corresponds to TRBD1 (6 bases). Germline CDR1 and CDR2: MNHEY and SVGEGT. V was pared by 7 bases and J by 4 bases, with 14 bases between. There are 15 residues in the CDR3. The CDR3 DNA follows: TGTGCCAGCAAGGACCGACAGGCGTATAATTCACCCCTCCACTTT. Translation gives CASKDRQAYNSPLHF.

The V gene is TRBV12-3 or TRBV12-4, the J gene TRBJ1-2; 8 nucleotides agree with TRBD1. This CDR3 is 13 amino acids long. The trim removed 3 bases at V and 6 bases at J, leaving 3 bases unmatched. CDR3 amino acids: CASSFQGAHGYTF. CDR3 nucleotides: TGTGCCAGCAGTTTTCAGGGGGCGCATGGCTACACCTTC.

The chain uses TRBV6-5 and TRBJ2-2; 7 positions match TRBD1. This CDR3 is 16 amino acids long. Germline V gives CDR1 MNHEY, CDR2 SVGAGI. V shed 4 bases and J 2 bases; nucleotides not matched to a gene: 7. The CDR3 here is CASSSRQGPNTGELFF. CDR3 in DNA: TGTGCCAGCAGTTCCCGACAGGGCCCAAACACCGGGGAGCTGTTTTTT.

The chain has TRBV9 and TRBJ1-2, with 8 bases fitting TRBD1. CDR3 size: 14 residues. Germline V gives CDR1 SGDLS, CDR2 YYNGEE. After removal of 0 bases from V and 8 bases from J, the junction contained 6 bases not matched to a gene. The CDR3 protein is CASSVDGRGQGYTF. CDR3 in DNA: TGTGCCAGCAGCGTAGATGGCAGGGGGCAAGGCTACACCTTC.

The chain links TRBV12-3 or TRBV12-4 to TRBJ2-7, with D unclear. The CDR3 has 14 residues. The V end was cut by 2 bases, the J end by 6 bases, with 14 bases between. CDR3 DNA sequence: TGTGCCAGCAGTTTAATATCCCCCGCCGGCGAGCAGTACTTC. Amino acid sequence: CASSLISPAGEQYF.

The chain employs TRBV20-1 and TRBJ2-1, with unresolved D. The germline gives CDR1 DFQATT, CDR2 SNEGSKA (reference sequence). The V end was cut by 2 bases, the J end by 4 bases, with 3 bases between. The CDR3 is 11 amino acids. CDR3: CSARSYNEQFF. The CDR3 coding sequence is TGCAGTGCTAGATCATACAATGAGCAGTTCTTC.

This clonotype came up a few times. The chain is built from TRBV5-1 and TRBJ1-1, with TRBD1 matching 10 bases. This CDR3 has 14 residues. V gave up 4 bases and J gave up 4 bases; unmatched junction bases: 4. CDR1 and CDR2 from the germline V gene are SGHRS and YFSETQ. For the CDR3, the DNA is TGCGCCAGCAGCGCCGGGACAGGGGTCACTGAAGCTTTCTTT. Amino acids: CASSAGTGVTEAFF.

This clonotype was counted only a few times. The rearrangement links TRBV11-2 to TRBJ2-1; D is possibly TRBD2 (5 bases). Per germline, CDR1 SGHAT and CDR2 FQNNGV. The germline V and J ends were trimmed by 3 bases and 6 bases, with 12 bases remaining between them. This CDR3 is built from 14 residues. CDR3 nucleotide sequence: TGTGCCAGCAGCTTTCTAGCTAGTGGCAATGAGCAGTTCTTC. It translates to CASSFLASGNEQFF.

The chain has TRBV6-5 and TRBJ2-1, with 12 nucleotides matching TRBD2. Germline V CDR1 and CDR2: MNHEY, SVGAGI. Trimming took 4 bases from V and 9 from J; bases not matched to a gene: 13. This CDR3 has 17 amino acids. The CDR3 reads CASSCSLTSGSIREQFF. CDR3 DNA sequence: TGTGCCAGCAGTTGTTCCCTGACTAGCGGGAGTATTCGTGAGCAGTTCTTC.

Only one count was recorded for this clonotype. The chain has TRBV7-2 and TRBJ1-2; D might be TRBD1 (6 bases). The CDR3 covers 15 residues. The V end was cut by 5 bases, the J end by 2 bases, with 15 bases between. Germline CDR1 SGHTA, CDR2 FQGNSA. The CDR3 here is CASSRETGLNYGYTF. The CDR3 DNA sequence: TGTGCCAGCAGCCGTGAGACAGGATTAAACTATGGCTACACCTTC.

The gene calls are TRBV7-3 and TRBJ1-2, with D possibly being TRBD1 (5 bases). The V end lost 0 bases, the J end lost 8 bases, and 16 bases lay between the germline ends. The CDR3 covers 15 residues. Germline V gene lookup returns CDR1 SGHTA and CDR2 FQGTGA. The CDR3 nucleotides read TGTGCCAGCAGCTTAACCGGGACGGCCCCCGGGGGCTACACCTTC. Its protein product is CASSLTGTAPGGYTF.